These 13 T cell receptor beta chains were sequenced from one sample in a study of T cells in women clearing cervical HPV infection. The table came from immunoSEQ multiplex PCR; TCRdb's copy has only in-frame clones and leaves some out. The sample data list 25,000 to 35,000 clones. Sequences were obtained from blood buffy coat. The receptors originated from a woman between 18 and 69 years old with a cervical HPV16 infection that either progressed to CIN3+ or cleared (not recorded which).

About this clone: The read falls 3 residues short of the CDR3 end, and the missing part is taken from the germline J gene. The chain carries TRBV5-6 and TRBJ2-1; 10 positions agree with TRBD2. The germline V gene encodes CDR1 SGHDT and CDR2 YYEEEE. This CDR3 contains 14 residues. V shed 4 bases, J shed 7 bases, and the junction held 5 bases outside the gene matches. CDR3 DNA, as far as it was read: TGTGCCAGCAGCCAGGGACTAGCGAGTAATGAG. Amino acid sequence: CASSQGLASNE. The whole CDR3 sequence reads CASSQGLASNEQFF.

Regarding this clone: The read is 3 residues too short to cover the CDR3 end, so that end is filled in from the germline J gene. The V gene is TRBV5-4, the J gene TRBJ2-2; TRBD2 agrees at 9 bases. CDR1 and CDR2 (germline): SGHNT, YYREEE (reference sequence). The V segment lost 5 bases and the J segment 5 bases; nucleotides outside the gene matches: 10. The CDR3 runs 16 residues. CDR3 DNA, as far as it was read: TGTGCCAGCAGTCCGGCAGCGGGGGGAGGGACCGGGGAG. Translation gives CASSPAAGGGTGE. The CDR3, in full, reads CASSPAAGGGTGELFF. The variable domain in full, with the rest retrieved from reference TRBV5-4 and TRBJ2-2, is ETGVTQSPTHLIKTRGQQVTLRCSSQSGHNTVSWYQQALGQGPQFIFQYYREEENGRGNFPPRFSGLQFPNYSSELNVNALELDDSALYLCASSPAAGGGTGELFFGEGSRLTVL.

As to this clone: The CDR3 extends 3 residues past the end of the read, so its final part is completed from the germline J gene. The chain combines TRBV7-3 with TRBJ2-5; TRBD2 aligns across 10 bases. CDR3 length equals 15 residues. CDR1 is SGHTA and CDR2 is FQGTGA in the germline V gene. The J segment lost 4 bases and the V segment lost 5 bases, leaving 7 bases of the junction unmatched. CDR3 residues: CASSRSGGNLETQYF. The DNA read from the CDR3 is TGTGCCAGCAGCCGTAGCGGGGGGAATTTAGAGACC.

About this clone: The read halts 3 residues ahead of the CDR3 end, with the missing end drawn from the germline J gene. The gene calls are TRBV19 and TRBJ2-3; 8 bases match TRBD1. Germline CDR1 LNHDA, CDR2 SQIVND (reference sequence). The CDR3 loop spans 15 amino acids. The sequenced part of the CDR3 DNA is TGTGCCAGTAGTTCAGACAGGGGTAGTGGAGAGACG. This codes for CASSSDRGSGET. The whole CDR3 region reads CASSSDRGSGETQYF.

This chain's CDR3 is CASSLGGRDRYEQYF. Incomplete CDR3 DNA: TGTGCCAGCTCACTAGGGGGCAGGGACAGGTACGAG. The chain couples TRBV18 to TRBJ2-7, with TRBD1 matching 8 bases. The read ends 3 residues before the CDR3 terminus; that terminus is restored from the germline J gene. Germline CDR1 is KGHSH and CDR2 is LQKENI. The CDR3 totals 15 residues. Trimming removed 4 bases from V and 4 bases from J; junction bases left unmatched: 9.

Concerning this clone itself: Sequencing ends 3 residues short of the CDR3 end; the germline J gene provides the rest. The chain employs TRBV2 and TRBJ1-2; perhaps TRBD1 as D (6 bases). This CDR3 region has 14 residues. CDR1 and CDR2 from the germline V gene are SNHLY and FYNNEI. V was pared by 6 bases and J by 4 bases, with 15 bases between. The CDR3 is CASRGPGRGYGYTF. CDR3 DNA (partial): TGTGCCAGCAGGGGACCGGGCAGGGGCTATGGC.

On this clone itself: The CDR3 end lies 3 residues beyond the end of the read and is filled in from the germline J gene. The chain combines TRBV7-9 with TRBJ1-2; no definite D call. Per the germline V gene, CDR1 is SEHNR and CDR2 is FQNEAQ (reference sequence). Trimming pared 2 bases from V and 6 bases from J, leaving 13 bases between. The CDR3 runs to 14 residues. CDR3 DNA (partial): TGTGCCAGCAGCTTATTTGCTTCTGACAATGGC. It is translated as CASSLFASDNG. The whole CDR3 protein is CASSLFASDNGYTF.

With regard to this clone: The CDR3 extends 3 residues past the end of the read, so its final part is completed from the germline J gene. The chain employs TRBV5-5 and TRBJ1-2; no clear D gene. CDR3 length equals 14 residues. Germline V gene sequence: CDR1 SGHKS, CDR2 YYEKEE (reference sequence). The CDR3 here is CASSLRSNTDTYTF. The DNA read from the CDR3 is TGTGCCAGCAGCTTACGGTCAAACACAGATACC.

Points on this clone: Read sequence stops 3 residues before the CDR3 end, and the germline J gene provides the missing end. The V call is TRBV11-2, the J call TRBJ1-1; D is possibly TRBD1 (6 bases). Germline loops: CDR1 SGHAT, CDR2 FQNNGV. Trimming pared 5 bases from V and 4 bases from J, leaving 14 bases between. The CDR3 spans 14 residues. This chain's CDR3 is CASSAMGAGTEAFF. The covered CDR3 bases are TGTGCCAGCAGCGCGATGGGGGCAGGCACTGAA.

Worth noting for this clone: The read falls 3 residues short of the CDR3 end, and the missing part is taken from the germline J gene. The chain carries TRBV5-1 and TRBJ1-2, with TRBD1 matching 8 bases. Trimming at V came to 4 bases and at J to 6 bases, leaving 2 bases not matched to a gene. Germline assignment: CDR1 SGHRS and CDR2 YFSETQ. This CDR3 has 12 residues. The CDR3 DNA, read in part, is TGCGCCAGCAGCGTACAGGGGGATGGC. Translation gives CASSVQGDG. The entire CDR3 protein reads CASSVQGDGYTF.

Details on this clone: With the read ending 3 residues before the CDR3 end, the germline J gene is used to fill in that end. The chain recombines TRBV2 with TRBJ2-1, with D possibly matching TRBD1 (5 bases). Trimming shortened V by 2 bases and J by 4 bases, and 12 bases separated the two germline ends. CDR3 length equals 15 residues. Per the germline V gene, CDR1 is SNHLY and CDR2 is FYNNEI. The part of the CDR3 DNA that was read is TGTGCCAGCAGTGAAACGCAGACAGAGTACAATGAG. Its protein product is CASSETQTEYNE. The entire CDR3 protein reads CASSETQTEYNEQFF.

CDR3 region: CSARRGLASPGANVLFF. Partial CDR3 DNA: TGCAGTGCTAGGAGAGGACTAGCTTCTCCTGGGGCCAACGTA. The chain combines TRBV20-1 with TRBJ1-4; TRBD1 might be the D (5 bases). Read data end 3 residues before the CDR3 end; the end is taken from the germline J gene. CDR3 length: 17 residues. From germline, CDR1 is DFQATT and CDR2 SNEGSKA (reference sequence).

On this clone itself: The missing CDR3 end, 3 residues past where the read stops, is filled in from the germline J gene. The chain links TRBV18 to TRBJ2-6; TRBD1 matches 7 bases. The germline V gene has CDR1 KGHSH and CDR2 LQKENI. The CDR3 runs to 19 residues. V lost 6 bases to trimming and J lost 0 bases; unmatched junction nucleotides: 14. The chain's CDR3 is CASSSNPGQIVSGANVLTF. The sequenced part of the CDR3 DNA is TGTGCCAGCTCGTCAAATCCGGGACAGATCGTCTCTGGGGCCAACGTC.